A selection of T cell receptor beta chains follows, all from one sample in a study of blood T cells in healthy people across ages. TCRdb reprocessed the 5' RACE reads with MiXCR, giving one entry per CDR3 protein. There are over 1,200,000 distinct CDR3 sequences in the sample; roughly 59% occur only once, and about 6.3% lies in the top ten. Sequencing used blood. Receptors originate from a man between 18 and 29 years old in good health. CDR3s include the opening cysteine and the closing phenylalanine or tryptophan. A D gene is named only where the DNA matches it firmly. Only some rows state a clone size, as once, few, many or a class for expanded clones.

>-|TRBV20-1|TRBJ1-5|-
TGCAGTGCTCGGAACCCCGAAGATAAACAGCCCCAGCATTTT
CSARNPEDKQPQHF
>TRBD2|TRBV10-3|TRBJ2-7|-
TGTGCCATCACCCATAGCGGGAGGTCCTACAATGAGCAGTACTTC
CAITHSGRSYNEQYF
>-|TRBV9|TRBJ1-1|-
TGTGCCAGCAGCGCAGGACGTGGGGATATGGCCACTGAAGCTTTCTTT
CASSAGRGDMATEAFF
>-|TRBV5-4|TRBJ2-3|-
TGTGCCAGCAGCTCCCCGCGGTGGACAGATACGCAGTATTTT
CASSSPRWTDTQYF
>-|TRBV4-1|TRBJ1-1|-
TGCGCCAGCATCCTAGTTGGAAACACTGAAGCTTTCTTT
CASILVGNTEAFF
>-|TRBV2|TRBJ2-1|-
TGTGCCAGCGACAGTAGCAGGGATGAGCAGTTCTTC
CASDSSRDEQFF
>TRBD1|TRBV6-5|TRBJ1-2|-
TGTGCCAGCAGTCGATCGAATTCCGGGACAGGGGCCGGCTACACCTTC
CASSRSNSGTGAGYTF
>TRBD1|TRBV4-1|TRBJ1-5|-
TGCGCCAGCAGCCAGGCGGACAGGGCCGCCAATCAGCCCCAGCATTTT
CASSQADRAANQPQHF
>TRBD1|TRBV7-6|TRBJ2-5|-
TGTGCCAGCAGCCGGTCAGGGGACAGGGATAAGCAGTACTTC
CASSRSGDRDKQYF
>TRBD1|TRBV6-6|TRBJ2-1|few
TGTGCCAGCAGGTCCGGGACAGGGGTGTACAGTGAGCAGTTCTTC
CASRSGTGVYSEQFF
>TRBD2|TRBV6-2/TRBV6-3|TRBJ2-5|-
TGTGCCAGCAGTTACACGAAAAGGACTAGCGGGGGGCTAACGTCAGAGACCCAGTACTTC
CASSYTKRTSGGLTSETQYF
>TRBD1|TRBV29-1|TRBJ2-2|few
TGCAGCGTACCATCCGAAGGGACAGGGGTGAACACCGGGGAGCTGTTTTTT
CSVPSEGTGVNTGELFF
>-|TRBV4-3|TRBJ1-3|-
TGCGCCAGCGGGAAGGGAAACACCATATATTTT
CASGKGNTIYF
>TRBD1|TRBV5-1|TRBJ2-7|-
TGCGCCAGCAGCCCGGGACAGGGTCCTTACAAGCAGTACTTC
CASSPGQGPYKQYF
>TRBD2|TRBV20-1|TRBJ2-7|once
TGCAGTGCTAGAGATCGCGTAGCGGGGGTTTCCTACGAGCAGTACTTC
CSARDRVAGVSYEQYF
>-|TRBV21-1|TRBJ2-1|-
TGTGCCAGTCTGAAGGCTCGGGGGCGCAGCTCCTACAATGAGCAGTTCTTC
CASLKARGRSSYNEQFF
>-|TRBV4-1|TRBJ2-3|-
TGCGCCAGCAGCCTCTCACTAAGGGCCACAGATACGCAGTATTTT
CASSLSLRATDTQYF
>-|TRBV4-1|TRBJ2-2|-
TGCGCCAGCAGCCAAGGGAGACTCACTAACACCGGGGAGCTGTTTTTT
CASSQGRLTNTGELFF
>-|TRBV24-1|TRBJ1-1|-
TGTGCCACCAGTGGGGAGTCCACTGAAGCTTTCTTT
CATSGESTEAFF
>TRBD2|TRBV7-2|TRBJ2-5|few
TGTGCCAGCAGCCATCCGCGAGCGGGGGGGCAAGAGACCCAGTACTTC
CASSHPRAGGQETQYF
>TRBD1|TRBV29-1|TRBJ2-3|few
TGCAGCGTGACCGGGACAGTAGGCACAGATACGCAGTATTTT
CSVTGTVGTDTQYF
>-|TRBV28|TRBJ1-1|-
TGTGCCAGCAGTTTGCTGGGTGCGGCCGGGGTGAACACTGAAGCTTTCTTT
CASSLLGAAGVNTEAFF
>-|TRBV3-1|TRBJ1-1|-
TGTGCCAGCAGCCAAGAGTTGGGGTCGTCTGAAGCTTTCTTT
CASSQELGSSEAFF
>TRBD2|TRBV4-3|TRBJ2-1|-
TGCGCCAGCAGCCCCGCCGGGACTAGCGGTTATGAGCAGTTCTTC
CASSPAGTSGYEQFF
>TRBD1|TRBV2|TRBJ1-2|-
TGTGCCAGCAGCGAAATTAGACAGGGCCGCTATGGCTACACCTTC
CASSEIRQGRYGYTF
>-|TRBV4-1|TRBJ2-1|-
TGCGCCAGCAGCCATTTAATCGGAGAGGGCCTACCTAATGAGCAGTTCTTC
CASSHLIGEGLPNEQFF
>TRBD2|TRBV7-8|TRBJ2-2|-
TGTGCCAGCAGCTTAGGTGATAGCGGGAGTTCCGGGGAGCTGTTTTTT
CASSLGDSGSSGELFF
>TRBD1|TRBV20-1|TRBJ1-6|few
TGCAGTGCACTGGACAGGGGTAATTCACCCCTCCACTTT
CSALDRGNSPLHF
>-|TRBV20-1|TRBJ2-7|-
TGCAGTGCGAGAGGTTTAGCTCCGGTTTTCTCCTACGAGCAGTACTTC
CSARGLAPVFSYEQYF
>-|TRBV10-3|TRBJ2-5|few
TGTGCCATCAGTGACTTGGACAGCATTCAAGAGACCCAGTACTTC
CAISDLDSIQETQYF
>-|TRBV5-6|TRBJ1-1|-
TGTGCCAGCAGCTTGTCGCTTCTGGGAGGGGCTTTCTTT
CASSLSLLGGAFF
>TRBD2|TRBV7-2|TRBJ2-2|-
TGTGCCAGCAGCTTTAGGCTAGCCGGGAGGGGAACCGGGGAGCTGTTTTTT
CASSFRLAGRGTGELFF
>-|TRBV5-1|TRBJ2-5|-
TGCGCCAGCAGCCCGCTGGGTAAGGGAAACTTTCAAGAGACCCAGTACTTC
CASSPLGKGNFQETQYF
>TRBD2|TRBV27|TRBJ2-3|-
TGTGCCAGCAGTTCCCTCCACGCGGGGGGGGCAGATACGCAGTATTTT
CASSSLHAGGADTQYF
>TRBD2|TRBV10-3|TRBJ2-1|few
TGTGCCACCAACCGGGGGGATGAGCAGTTCTTC
CATNRGDEQFF
>-|TRBV12-3/TRBV12-4|TRBJ2-5|-
TGTGCCAGCAGCCCCTCCCTCACAGAGGAGACCCAGTACTTC
CASSPSLTEETQYF
>TRBD1|TRBV6-6|TRBJ1-5|few
TGTGCCAGCAGTTACTCCAGGGGGTCTAATCAGCCCCAGCATTTT
CASSYSRGSNQPQHF
>TRBD1|TRBV7-9|TRBJ1-2|-
TGTGCCAGCAGCTGGGCAACAGGGGAAAGTTTTCGGGATGGCTACACCTTC
CASSWATGESFRDGYTF
>-|TRBV4-3|TRBJ1-1|-
TGCGCCAGCAGCCCCATCCTACAGGGAGGGACTGAAGCTTTCTTT
CASSPILQGGTEAFF
>TRBD1|TRBV19|TRBJ2-4|-
TGTGCCAGTAGTGCCGGGACAGATTTTGGGGAGCAGTACTTC
CASSAGTDFGEQYF
>-|TRBV4-3|TRBJ1-2|-
TGCGCCAGCAGCCAAGATCGAGCTGGCTATGGCTACACCTTC
CASSQDRAGYGYTF
>-|TRBV2|TRBJ2-1|-
TGTGCCAGCAGCCGGCTAGGATTGGGGACCCAGTTCTTC
CASSRLGLGTQFF
>TRBD2|TRBV20-1|TRBJ2-3|-
TGCAGTACTAGACCGGCGGGGGGTGCTAGCACAGATACGCAGTATTTT
CSTRPAGGASTDTQYF
>TRBD1|TRBV3-1|TRBJ2-5|-
TGTGCCAGCAGCCAGAGCCCTACAGGGGGCAGGGAGACCCAGTACTTC
CASSQSPTGGRETQYF
>TRBD1|TRBV7-2|TRBJ1-5|-
TGTGCCAGCAGCCAGGGACAGATCAACAATCAGCCCCAGCATTTT
CASSQGQINNQPQHF